This T cell receptor beta chain was recorded in a study of beta chain features in type 1 diabetes. The study's findings and limits: In all four CD4+ subsets, TCRB CDR3 length was significantly, moderately reduced in type 1 diabetes. cDNA sequencing could over-represent cells with high TCR expression. At VDJ recombination sites, type 1 diabetes patients had fewer insertions and more deleted nucleotides.

What was sequenced were expressed TCRB transcripts, since all of the isolated RNA had been reverse transcribed. Assay used: immunoSEQ multiplex PCR; TCRdb lists only in-frame clones, some missing. The profile shows a few hundred thousand clones, 24% of them singletons. A remark on this clone: Its antigen is not known.

This CDR3 is built from 13 residues. The ends were cut back, 4 bases at V and 0 bases at J, with 9 bases in the middle. Germline values: CDR1 SQVTM, CDR2 ANQGSEA. This sequence joins TRBV29-1 and TRBJ1-1; D not certain. The sequenced sample was naive CD4+ T cells from blood. The clonotype originates from a young woman with type 1 diabetes. The CDR3 protein is CSVVIPVNTEAFF. The CDR3 DNA sequence: TGCAGCGTTGTCATACCAGTGAACACTGAAGCTTTCTTT.